These T cell receptor beta chains were read from a single sample in a study of CD8 T cells in Susac syndrome. TCRdb ran MiXCR on the immunoSEQ multiplex PCR reads and lists one entry per CDR3 protein. The sample lists some 150,000 distinct CDR3 sequences, roughly 95% seen once, with about 0.15% in the top ten. Sequencing used CD8+ T cells from PBMCs. Source of these receptors: a human donor with multiple sclerosis. Both conserved end residues are part of each CDR3. The D gene is left open where the match is weak. Only some rows state a clone size, as once, few, many or a class for expanded clones.

DNA,CDR3,J,D,size,V
TGTGCCAGCCGCAAGTCTAGCGGGGGGTACAATGAGCAGTTCTTC,CASRKSSGGYNEQFF,TRBJ2-1,TRBD2,-,TRBV3-1
TGTGCTAGTGGTTTGGTTGATACGCAGTATTTT,CASGLVDTQYF,TRBJ2-3,-,-,TRBV12-5
TGCGCCAGCAGCCAAGATAACAGGGACTATAATTCACCCCTCCACTTT,CASSQDNRDYNSPLHF,TRBJ1-6,-,-,TRBV4-1
TGTGCCAGCAGCTCCAGGGGGCGGGCAGATACGCAGTATTTT,CASSSRGRADTQYF,TRBJ2-3,TRBD1,-,TRBV7-9
TGTGCCAGCAGCTTAGCGCGGGGTTGGAATCAGCCCCAGCATTTT,CASSLARGWNQPQHF,TRBJ1-5,-,-,TRBV7-8
TGTGCCAGCAGTTACTCATCGGGGTCCCAAGAGACCCAGTACTTC,CASSYSSGSQETQYF,TRBJ2-5,-,once,TRBV6-5
TGCAGTGCTGTCGGGACCCCAGAGGGCAAAAACATTCAGTACTTC,CSAVGTPEGKNIQYF,TRBJ2-4,-,-,TRBV20-1
TGCAGTGCAGGATTCGAGGAAGCGAGGGGTTCACCCCTCCACTTT,CSAGFEEARGSPLHF,TRBJ1-6,-,-,TRBV20-1
TGTGCCAGCAGTCCGATCGATAGCACAGATACGCAGTATTTT,CASSPIDSTDTQYF,TRBJ2-3,-,-,TRBV27
TGTGCCAGCAGGCCTGTGGCCAATGAGCAGTTCTTC,CASRPVANEQFF,TRBJ2-1,-,-,TRBV7-9
TGTGCCACCAGCAGTAAGGGACAGGATGAAGCTTTCTTT,CATSSKGQDEAFF,TRBJ1-1,TRBD1,once,TRBV15
TGCAGTGCTAGAGATCCCACAGGCGGAATCGGTCGGGTGCAGTTCTTC,CSARDPTGGIGRVQFF,TRBJ2-1,-,-,TRBV20-1
TGTGCCAGTAGCCTACCTACGACAGGAATGGACACTGAAGCTTTCTTT,CASSLPTTGMDTEAFF,TRBJ1-1,-,-,TRBV19
TGTGCCAGCAGCCCCCAGAGGGGCGCAGGGGGCTACACCTTC,CASSPQRGAGGYTF,TRBJ1-2,-,-,TRBV27
TGCAGTGCGAGGGGGCTGGACGAGCAGTACTTC,CSARGLDEQYF,TRBJ2-7,TRBD1,-,TRBV20-1
TGTGCCAGCAGCTCGGGACAGGGGGCGTCTGATACGCAGTATTTT,CASSSGQGASDTQYF,TRBJ2-3,TRBD1,-,TRBV7-6
TGTGCCACCAGCAGAGTGGACGGAACGGGGGAAAAACTGTTTTTT,CATSRVDGTGEKLFF,TRBJ1-4,-,-,TRBV15
TGTGCCAGCAGTTACAGCGGGGGGCAAGAGACCCAGTACTTC,CASSYSGGQETQYF,TRBJ2-5,TRBD2,-,TRBV6-5
TGTGCCAGCAGCTTAGGGGGACACCAAGAGACCCAGTACTTC,CASSLGGHQETQYF,TRBJ2-5,-,-,TRBV7-2
TGCAGTGCTAGAGAGGGCGGGGTGAACACCGGGGAGCTGTTTTTT,CSAREGGVNTGELFF,TRBJ2-2,-,-,TRBV20-1
TGTGCCACCAGCAGAAATGGACACCTTACCGCCCCGGAGACCCAGTACTTC,CATSRNGHLTAPETQYF,TRBJ2-5,-,-,TRBV15
TGTGCCTGGAGCTACGGACAGGGCAACTATGGCTACACCTTC,CAWSYGQGNYGYTF,TRBJ1-2,TRBD1,-,TRBV30
TGTGCCAGCAGTTTTACGGACCGCTATGGCTACACCTTC,CASSFTDRYGYTF,TRBJ1-2,-,-,TRBV12-3/TRBV12-4
TGTGCCACCCGGGAGCCGGGGGTCACCGGGGAGCTGTTTTTT,CATREPGVTGELFF,TRBJ2-2,-,-,TRBV15
TGCGCCAGCAGCTTGTGGGACAGCGACACAGATACGCAGTATTTT,CASSLWDSDTDTQYF,TRBJ2-3,TRBD1,-,TRBV5-1
TGTGCCAGCAGCACGGACCGGGACAGGGTTGGTAATGAAAAACTGTTTTTT,CASSTDRDRVGNEKLFF,TRBJ1-4,TRBD1,-,TRBV7-9
TGCAGCGTTGAAACTGCCAGGTCCTACAATGAGCAGTTCTTC,CSVETARSYNEQFF,TRBJ2-1,-,-,TRBV29-1
TGTGCCAGCAGCCTGGACTACCAAGAGACCCAGTACTTC,CASSLDYQETQYF,TRBJ2-5,-,-,TRBV5-6
TGTGCCAGTGGACTAGCAAACAATGAGCAGTTCTTC,CASGLANNEQFF,TRBJ2-1,TRBD2,-,TRBV7-8
TGTGCCAGCAGCCCGGACGGATACAATGAGCAGTTCTTC,CASSPDGYNEQFF,TRBJ2-1,-,-,TRBV28
TGCGCCAGCAGCCTCACCGAGGGGGGTTTAAGCAATCAGCCCCAGCATTTT,CASSLTEGGLSNQPQHF,TRBJ1-5,-,-,TRBV4-1
TGTGCCAGCAGCGTCCCCCGGGACAGGGTATCCTACGAGCAGTACTTC,CASSVPRDRVSYEQYF,TRBJ2-7,TRBD1,-,TRBV2
TGTGCCAGCAGTTCTCCCCTCTCGGGGGATGATGGCTACACCTTC,CASSSPLSGDDGYTF,TRBJ1-2,-,-,TRBV27
TGTGCCAGCAGCCAATTGACTTTAAGAGAAGAGACCCAGTACTTC,CASSQLTLREETQYF,TRBJ2-5,-,-,TRBV6-5
TGTGCCAGCAGTGCGGAGGGGGCCCAAGAGACCCAGTACTTC,CASSAEGAQETQYF,TRBJ2-5,-,-,TRBV2
TGTGCCAGCAGCCGGGGGGACCGGGGCATCCACGGGGAGCTGTTTTTT,CASSRGDRGIHGELFF,TRBJ2-2,TRBD2,once,TRBV9
TGCAGCGCCCCGTCTTCTCGAGGCTATGGCTACACCTTC,CSAPSSRGYGYTF,TRBJ1-2,-,once,TRBV29-1